This T cell receptor (beta chain) was sequenced in a study of CD8 T cells in ankylosing spondylitis. The V segment lost 5 bases and the J segment 0 bases; nucleotides outside the gene matches: 7. The CDR3 runs 15 residues. Germline V gives CDR1 SGHVS, CDR2 FNYEAQ. General study results and limits: Earlier reports found some motif variants in synovial fluid and blood in reactive arthritis. Among TCR beta sequences, a motif of eight highly homologous variants appeared characteristic of ankylosing spondylitis blood. Reportedly, significant enrichment of disease-linked clones occurred in matched ankylosing spondylitis synovial fluid.

Quantitative barcoded 5'-RACE was used to prepare TCR beta libraries. One entry per CDR3 protein, called by TCRdb with MiXCR from the 5' RACE reads. Altogether 200,000 to 300,000 distinct CDR3 sequences are present, 7.5% to 9% being singletons, with the ten largest covering nearly 7%. A word on this clonotype: What it binds is unknown.

The sample taken for sequencing was blood, either unsorted or a sorted T cell fraction (not recorded which). The source of this sequence is a male donor with ankylosing spondylitis or in good health (not recorded which). The chain carries TRBV7-6 and TRBJ2-7; 7 bases match TRBD1. DNA of the CDR3: TGTGCCAGCAGCCCGGGACAGCGGATCTCCTACGAGCAGTACTTC. Protein: CASSPGQRISYEQYF.